These 19 T cell receptor beta chains originate from one sample sequenced in a study of T-cell reconstitution after alpha-beta-depleted transplantation in children. Preparation of the TCRbeta library used unique molecular identifiers. MiXCR was run by TCRdb on the PCR reads, yielding one entry per CDR3 protein. The table lists a few hundred thousand distinct CDR3 sequences, approximately 20% of them singletons, with 3% to 3.5% in the top ten. Here the sequenced sample was PBMCs from the stem cell graft donor, taken from the stem cell graft. Every receptor here comes from a human donor who donated a stem cell graft to a child with acute lymphoblastic leukemia.

This rearrangement joins TRBV4-2 to TRBJ2-5, with 13 bases matching TRBD2. The CDR3 is 16 amino acids. Germline V gene sequence: CDR1 LGHNA, CDR2 YNFKEQ. J lost 2 bases, V lost 4 bases, and 4 bases had no gene match. This CDR3 is CASSPGLAGVQETQYF. The CDR3 DNA reads TGTGCCAGCAGCCCCGGACTAGCGGGAGTACAAGAGACCCAGTACTTC.

This clonotype was seen more than once but under ten times. The chain combines TRBV7-9 with TRBJ1-2, with D unresolved. With 0 bases removed from V and 6 bases from J, the gap between germline ends came to 14 bases. The CDR3 loop spans 15 amino acids. Germline V gene sequence: CDR1 SEHNR, CDR2 FQNEAQ (reference sequence). CDR3 in amino acids: CASSLATGERHGYTF. Written as DNA, the CDR3 is TGTGCCAGCAGCTTAGCGACGGGAGAGAGGCATGGCTACACCTTC.

This clonotype showed up just a few times. The V gene is TRBV12-3 or TRBV12-4, the J gene TRBJ1-5, with TRBD1 as a possible D gene (6 bases). Trimming took 5 bases from V and 6 from J, leaving 20 bases between them. The CDR3 is 16 residues long. CDR3 protein: CASSPHGGQAGQPQHF. The CDR3 bases are TGTGCCAGCAGTCCTCATGGGGGGCAAGCGGGTCAGCCCCAGCATTTT.

V and J are TRBV27 and TRBJ2-7; 7 positions agree with TRBD1. The trim removed 5 bases at V and 0 bases at J, leaving 10 bases unmatched. Germline CDR1 and CDR2: MNHEY and SMNVEV (reference sequence). This CDR3 is built from 16 residues. DNA for the CDR3: TGTGCCAGCAGTCTCCGATTGGGACAGAACTCCTACGAGCAGTACTTC. It encodes CASSLRLGQNSYEQYF.

Details on this clonotype: At one of its ends the junction is not consistent with the germline gene, which may arise from a read error. The chain recombines TRBV12-3 or TRBV12-4 with TRBJ2-5; 11 bases match TRBD1. The CDR3 spans 15 residues. This CDR3 reads CASSFWTGGQETQHF. In DNA, the CDR3 is TGTGCCAGCAGTTTCTGGACAGGGGGCCAGGAGACCCAGCACTTC.

This sequence joins TRBV6-2 or TRBV6-3 and TRBJ1-1, with 8 bases that match TRBD1. The germline V gene encodes CDR1 MNHEY and CDR2 SVGEGT. This CDR3 comprises 18 residues. Trimming removed 0 bases from V and 3 bases from J; junction bases left unmatched: 12. The CDR3 nucleotides read TGTGCCAGCAGTTACTCATTGTGGACAGGGAATCGTGACACTGAAGCTTTCTTT. This sequence encodes CASSYSLWTGNRDTEAFF.

This clonotype turned up a few times. This chain connects TRBV6-1 to TRBJ2-1; tentatively, D is TRBD1 (5 bases). The germline V and J ends were trimmed by 5 bases and 6 bases, with 17 bases remaining between them. The CDR3 sequence is 15 residues long. Germline loops: CDR1 MNHNS, CDR2 SASEGT. The CDR3 spells CASSLLRSQGNEQFF. CDR3 DNA sequence: TGTGCCAGCAGTCTTCTGCGGAGTCAGGGCAATGAGCAGTTCTTC.

The CDR3 loop reads CASSLVFVGELFF. CDR3 nucleotide sequence: TGTGCCAGCAGTTTAGTTTTTGTAGGGGAGCTGTTTTTT. The chain combines TRBV12-3 or TRBV12-4 with TRBJ2-2, with D hard to call. Trimming took off 1 base at V and 8 bases at J, with 8 bases between the two ends. The CDR3 contains 13 residues.

Turning to this clonotype: This sequence may be a read error, since a much larger clone differs from it by one base. The V and J genes are TRBV7-3 and TRBJ2-2, with a tentative D call TRBD2 (6 bases). Germline-derived CDR1 and CDR2 are SGHTA and FQGTGA. Trimming shortened V by 0 bases and J by 5 bases, and 16 bases separated the two germline ends. This CDR3 spans 17 amino acids. CDR3 in DNA: TGTGCCAGCAGCTTAACGGGCGGGATGGCTGAAACCGGGGAGCTGTTTTTT. This encodes CASSLTGGMAETGELFF.

There are a few counts of this clonotype. The gene calls are TRBV4-2 and TRBJ2-3; no firm D call. Germline CDR1 is LGHNA and CDR2 is YNFKEQ. Trimming left V 1 base short and J 3 bases short, with 17 bases between. CDR3 size: 17 residues. CDR3 sequence (DNA): TGTGCCAGCAGCCAAGGTGCCCTAGAGATTGAGACAGATACGCAGTATTTT. Its translation: CASSQGALEIETDTQYF.

This sequence joins TRBV5-6 and TRBJ1-1; D may be TRBD1 (5 bases). The V end lost 0 bases, the J end lost 6 bases, and 18 bases lay between the germline ends. The CDR3 is 16 amino acids. Germline loops: CDR1 SGHDT, CDR2 YYEEEE. In DNA, the CDR3 is TGTGCCAGCAGCTTGGAATTGGGGGGATACGTGGCTGAAGCTTTCTTT. Translated: CASSLELGGYVAEAFF. The full variable domain, in which reference TRBV5-6 and TRBJ1-1 provide the parts outside the CDR3, is DAGVTQSPTHLIKTRGQQVTLRCSPKSGHDTVSWYQQALGQGPQFIFQYYEEEERQRGNFPDRFSGHQFPNYSSELNVNALLLGDSALYLCASSLELGGYVAEAFFGQGTRLTVV.

Many counts were recorded for this clonotype. The chain is built from TRBV7-2 and TRBJ2-7; 8 nucleotides match TRBD2. Unmatched junction bases numbered 6, after V lost 3 bases and J lost 5 bases. The CDR3 contains 14 residues. Germline CDR1 SGHTA, CDR2 FQGNSA. In DNA, the CDR3 is TGTGCCAGCAGCTTGATTAGCGGGACACACGAGCAGTACTTC. Its translation: CASSLISGTHEQYF.

The rearrangement joins TRBV27 to TRBJ2-4; D is unresolved. Germline CDR1 and CDR2: MNHEY and SMNVEV (reference sequence). V lost 0 bases to trimming and J lost 8 bases, with 14 bases between them. This CDR3 comprises 15 residues. CDR3: CASSLSGTGRDIQYF. CDR3 in DNA: TGTGCCAGCAGTTTATCAGGCACGGGCCGTGACATTCAGTACTTC.

The chain joins TRBV19 to TRBJ2-1; 8 bases are shared with TRBD2. CDR1 and CDR2 from the germline V gene are LNHDA and SQIVND (reference sequence). This CDR3 spans 14 amino acids. The V segment lost 7 bases and the J segment 5 bases; nucleotides outside the gene matches: 7. The CDR3 nucleotides are TGTGCCAGTATGAGCGGGAGCATGGACAATGAGCAGTTCTTC. Amino acid sequence: CASMSGSMDNEQFF.

This chain uses TRBV5-4 with TRBJ2-1; 9 bases match TRBD2. CDR1 is SGHNT, CDR2 YYREEE, per germline (reference sequence). There are 20 residues in the CDR3. V trimming: 3 bases; J trimming: 1 base; junction bases outside the gene matches: 17. The chain's CDR3 is CASSYSDSGRPIASYNEQFF. The CDR3 DNA follows: TGTGCCAGCAGCTACTCCGACAGCGGGAGGCCGATTGCGTCCTACAATGAGCAGTTCTTC.

In DNA, the CDR3 is TGTGCCAGCAGCGAAACACTAGCGGGAGGTATCAGCACAGATACGCAGTATTTT. It is translated as CASSETLAGGISTDTQYF. V and J are TRBV9 and TRBJ2-3, with 12 bases fitting TRBD2. The V gene end was trimmed by 3 bases and the J gene end by 0 bases; junction bases not matched to a gene: 8. This CDR3 has 18 residues. Looked up from germline, CDR1 is SGDLS and CDR2 is YYNGEE.

This rearrangement joins TRBV18 to TRBJ2-2; no clear D. CDR1 is KGHSH and CDR2 is LQKENI in the germline V gene. CDR3 length: 15 amino acids. V lost 3 bases, J lost 2 bases, and 10 bases lay in between. CDR3: CASSPTKINTGELFF. For the CDR3, the DNA is TGTGCCAGCTCACCGACGAAGATAAACACCGGGGAGCTGTTTTTT.

Only a few counts were recorded for this clonotype. The chain employs TRBV4-2 and TRBJ1-1; D is perhaps TRBD1 (6 bases). Germline V gives CDR1 LGHNA, CDR2 YNFKEQ. The CDR3 runs to 16 residues. V was pared by 1 base and J by 5 bases, with 17 bases between. CDR3 DNA sequence: TGTGCCAGCAGCCAAGTGACCCAGGGGAGGGGGACTGAAGCTTTCTTT. Protein sequence: CASSQVTQGRGTEAFF.

In this sample, this clonotype turned up a few times. The chain carries TRBV7-9 and TRBJ2-3; 9 bases fit TRBD2. Germline V gives CDR1 SEHNR, CDR2 FQNEAQ (reference sequence). This CDR3 region has 15 residues. The V gene end was trimmed by 6 bases and the J gene end by 1 base; junction bases not matched to a gene: 5. CDR3 in amino acids: CASRLAGSGTDTQYF. The CDR3 DNA reads as TGTGCCAGCAGGCTAGCGGGATCGGGCACAGATACGCAGTATTTT.